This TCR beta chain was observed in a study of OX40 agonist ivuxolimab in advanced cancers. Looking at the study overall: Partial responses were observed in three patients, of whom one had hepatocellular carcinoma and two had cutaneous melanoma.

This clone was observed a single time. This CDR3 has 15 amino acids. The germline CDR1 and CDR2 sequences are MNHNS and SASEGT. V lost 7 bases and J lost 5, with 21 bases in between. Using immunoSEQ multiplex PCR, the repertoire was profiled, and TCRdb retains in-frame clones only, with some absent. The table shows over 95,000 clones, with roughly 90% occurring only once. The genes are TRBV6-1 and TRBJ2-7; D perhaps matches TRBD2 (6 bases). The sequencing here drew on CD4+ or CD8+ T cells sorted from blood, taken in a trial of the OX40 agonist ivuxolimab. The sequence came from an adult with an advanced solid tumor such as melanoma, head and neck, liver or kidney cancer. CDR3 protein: CASTKTVPGVNEQYF. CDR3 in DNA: TGTGCCAGCACCAAGACGGTACCGGGGGTCAACGAGCAGTACTTC.